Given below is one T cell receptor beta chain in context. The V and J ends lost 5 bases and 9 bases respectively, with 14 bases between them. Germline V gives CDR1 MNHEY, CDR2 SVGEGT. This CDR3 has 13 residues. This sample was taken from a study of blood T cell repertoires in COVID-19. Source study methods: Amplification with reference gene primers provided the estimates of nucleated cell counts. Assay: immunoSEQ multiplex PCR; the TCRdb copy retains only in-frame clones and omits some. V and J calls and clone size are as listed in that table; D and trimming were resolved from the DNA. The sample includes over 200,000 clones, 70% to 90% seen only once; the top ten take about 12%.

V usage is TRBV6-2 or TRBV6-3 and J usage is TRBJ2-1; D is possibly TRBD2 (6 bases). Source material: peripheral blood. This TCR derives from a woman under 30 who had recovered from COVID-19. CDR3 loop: CASSHWGEAEQFF. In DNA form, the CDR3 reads TGTGCCAGCAGTCACTGGGGGGAGGCTGAGCAGTTCTTC.